The following is a TCR beta chain sequence with its context. A junction end diverges from the germline sequence, so it may reflect a read error. This entry is derived from a study of CD8+CD57+ T cells in acquired aplastic anemia. CDR3 length equals 14 residues. Germline V gene data show CDR1 as LNHDA and CDR2 as SQIVND (reference sequence). Template material for TCR beta VDJ and CDR3 profiling consisted of genomic DNA. In TCRdb, the reads were re-called with MiXCR into one record per CDR3 protein. This sample has hundreds of thousands of distinct CDR3 sequences, with 65% to 80% found just once. The rearrangement links TRBV19 to TRBJ1-5, with unresolved D. Sequencing used sorted CD4+, CD8+, or CD8+CD57+ T cells (not recorded which) from PBMCs. The clonotype was recovered from a human donor in good health, serving as a control. The CDR3 nucleotides read TGTGCCAGTAGTACAGGACCATTGGACTCCCCCCACCACTTT. Residues: CASSTGPLDSPHHF. Based on the CDR3 plus reference TRBV19 and TRBJ1-5, the full variable domain is DGGITQSPKYLFRKEGQNVTLSCEQNLNHDAMYWYRQDPGQGLRLIYYSQIVNDFQKGDIAEGYSVSREKKESFPLTVTSAQKNPTAFYLCASSTGPLDSPHHFGDGTRLSIL.